The 10 T cell receptor beta chains below all came from one sample that was sequenced in a study of vaccination and CD4 T cells after COVID-19. Oncomine TCR Beta short-read sequencing was applied to DNA from cultured CD4+ T cells. MiXCR, run by TCRdb on the PCR reads, gives a single entry per CDR3 protein. The sample yields approximately 6,400 distinct CDR3 sequences, roughly 69% seen once. Their antigens remain unidentified. Treatment in this sample: roughly 11-day PBMC culture with coronavirus spike peptide pools or control peptides (ViraFEST assay). Source material: CD4+ T cells from blood, cultured in vitro. The receptors come from a human donor who had recovered from COVID-19.

This clonotype was counted only a few times. This rearrangement joins TRBV7-2 to TRBJ1-5; D not resolved. V lost 2 bases and J lost 2, with 7 bases in between. The V gene's germline CDR1 is SGHTA and CDR2 FQGNSA. The CDR3 has 14 residues. CDR3 region: CASSLPGGNQPQHF. The CDR3 DNA follows: TGTGCCAGCAGCTTACCAGGAGGCAATCAGCCCCAGCATTTT.

V usage is TRBV19 and J usage is TRBJ1-3; TRBD1 matches 7 bases. Germline V CDR1 and CDR2: LNHDA, SQIVND (reference sequence). This CDR3 comprises 20 residues. V was pared by 5 bases and J by 0 bases, with 19 bases of the junction left unmatched. The CDR3 protein is CASSSLSPAPRDSSGNTIYF. The CDR3 bases are TGTGCCAGTAGTTCACTTTCCCCCGCCCCGAGGGACAGCTCTGGAAACACCATATATTTT.

The V and J genes are TRBV11-2 and TRBJ1-1; D possibly corresponds to TRBD1 (6 bases). V was shortened by 0 bases and J by 8 bases, with 16 bases between the two germline ends. Germline V gives CDR1 SGHAT, CDR2 FQNNGV. The length of the CDR3 is 15 residues. CDR3 loop: CASSLEGGARFEAFF. CDR3 in DNA: TGTGCCAGCAGCTTAGAGGGGGGGGCGCGTTTCGAAGCTTTCTTT.

The rearrangement links TRBV6-2 or TRBV6-3 to TRBJ1-5, with D possibly TRBD1 on 5 matching bases. The CDR3 is 14 residues long. Per the germline V gene, CDR1 is MNHEY and CDR2 is SVGEGT. Trimming cost V 5 bases and J 2 bases, with 10 bases left between them. CDR3 region: CASSRDRGNQPQHF. The CDR3 DNA reads TGTGCCAGCAGTCGTGACAGAGGCAATCAGCCCCAGCATTTT.

The chain is built from TRBV20-1 and TRBJ2-2; TRBD1 matches at 8 bases. V lost 5 bases, J lost 7 bases, and 6 bases stayed unmatched. The CDR3 is made up of 13 amino acids. CDR1 is DFQATT, CDR2 SNEGSKA, per germline (reference sequence). The CDR3 DNA reads TGCAGTGCTCTGGACAGGGCACACGGGGAGCTGTTTTTT. This translates into CSALDRAHGELFF.

V gene TRBV4-3 combines with J gene TRBJ2-4; the D is unclear. Trimming shortened V by 1 base and J by 8 bases, and 9 bases separated the two germline ends. Germline V gene data show CDR1 as LGHNA and CDR2 as YSLEER. The CDR3 is 13 residues long. CDR3 in amino acids: CASSQARPDIQYF. The CDR3 DNA is TGCGCCAGCAGCCAAGCCAGGCCGGACATTCAGTACTTC.

The V gene is TRBV28, the J gene TRBJ2-3; D is ambiguous. Germline CDR1 and CDR2: MDHEN and SYDVKM. The CDR3 is made up of 15 amino acids. V was shortened by 5 bases and J by 0 bases, with 12 bases between the two germline ends. The CDR3, as DNA: TGTGCCAGCAGTCCCCGATTCCTTAGCACAGATACGCAGTATTTT. Protein sequence: CASSPRFLSTDTQYF. Filled out from reference TRBV28 and TRBJ2-3, the complete variable domain reads DVKVTQSSRYLVKRTGEKVFLECVQDMDHENMFWYRQDPGLGLRLIYFSYDVKMKEKGDIPEGYSVSREKKERFSLILESASTNQTSMYLCASSPRFLSTDTQYFGPGTRLTVL.

J is TRBJ1-2 and V is TRBV6-1; no clear D gene. CDR1 and CDR2 (germline): MNHNS, SASEGT. V was shortened by 7 bases and J by 0 bases, with 12 bases between the two germline ends. This CDR3 comprises 14 residues. The DNA for the CDR3 is TGTGCCAGCACCAAAGGAGAAGCTAACTATGGCTACACCTTC. This sequence encodes CASTKGEANYGYTF.

This clonotype was seen a few times. The genes are TRBV6-5 and TRBJ2-2; no reliable D call. The CDR3 spans 17 residues. Germline assignment: CDR1 MNHEY and CDR2 SVGAGI. Trimming left V 4 bases short and J 1 base short, with 16 bases between. In DNA form, the CDR3 reads TGTGCCAGCAGTTCCCCATTGAGGTCAGAGAACACCGGGGAGCTGTTTTTT. It is translated as CASSSPLRSENTGELFF.

J is TRBJ1-3 and V is TRBV11-2, with D possibly TRBD1 on 6 matching bases. The germline V gene has CDR1 SGHAT and CDR2 FQNNGV. Between the trimmed V and J ends, which lost 5 bases and 3 bases, there was a span of 14 bases. The CDR3 extends over 15 amino acids. The CDR3 DNA sequence: TGTGCCAGCAGCCCCCGGGGGGCTCGTGGAAACACCATATATTTT. Translating it yields CASSPRGARGNTIYF.